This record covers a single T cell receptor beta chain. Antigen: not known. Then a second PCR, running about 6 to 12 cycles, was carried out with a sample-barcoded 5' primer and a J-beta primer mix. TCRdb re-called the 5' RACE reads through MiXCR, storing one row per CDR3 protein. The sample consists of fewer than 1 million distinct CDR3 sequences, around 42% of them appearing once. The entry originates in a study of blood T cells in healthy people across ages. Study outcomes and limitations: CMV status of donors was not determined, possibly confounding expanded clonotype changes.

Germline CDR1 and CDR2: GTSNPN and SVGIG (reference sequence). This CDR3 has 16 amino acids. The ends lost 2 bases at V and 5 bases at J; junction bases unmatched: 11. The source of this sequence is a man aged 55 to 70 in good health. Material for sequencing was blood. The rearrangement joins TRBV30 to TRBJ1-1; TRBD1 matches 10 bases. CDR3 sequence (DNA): TGTGCCTGGAGTATTCCCCCGGGACAGGGGTGGACTGAAGCTTTCTTT. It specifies CAWSIPPGQGWTEAFF.